The clone carrying this T cell receptor (beta chain) has only a few counts. The sequenced template was cDNA made from the entire isolated RNA. Using immunoSEQ multiplex PCR, the repertoire was profiled, and TCRdb retains in-frame clones only, with some absent. The data contain 300,000 to 350,000 clones, less than 20% of them singletons. This sample stems from a study of beta chain features in type 1 diabetes. Sequencing was performed on naive CD4+ T cells from blood. The clonotype comes from a woman aged 18-29 years in good health.

The CDR3, as DNA: TGTGCCAGCTCACCACAGGGTCAGGGCGATGGCTACACCTTC. Residues: CASSPQGQGDGYTF. V is TRBV18 and J is TRBJ1-2, with TRBD1 as a possible D gene (5 bases). Germline CDR1 KGHSH, CDR2 LQKENI. V was shortened by 1 base and J by 6 bases, with 12 bases between the two germline ends. The CDR3 is 14 residues long.